A single sample gave rise to the 13 T cell receptor beta chains below, sequenced in a study of blood T cell repertoires in COVID-19 (dated by TCRdb to 2018 to 2021). The method was the immunoSEQ multiplex PCR assay. The table was pulled from immuneACCESS by TCRdb, which kept in-frame rearrangements only. Such tables lose some clones; where checked, under half of the loss comes from unresolved V genes, and the rest has no known cause. The sample records tens of thousands of clones, around 85% of which are singletons. About 4.1% of the sample goes to the ten largest clones. The source material was peripheral blood. The receptors here all came from a man between 60 and 75 years old with acute or convalescent COVID-19.

This chain joins TRBV7-2 and TRBJ2-7; D is possibly TRBD2 (5 bases). Germline V CDR1 and CDR2: SGHTA, FQGNSA. V lost 1 base to trimming and J lost 7 bases, with 11 bases between them. This CDR3 region has 13 residues. For the CDR3, the DNA is TGTGCCAGCAGCTTAGGTCGAGGGATAGAGCAGTACTTC. Translated, it gives CASSLGRGIEQYF.

The chain links TRBV11-2 to TRBJ2-4; 7 nucleotides agree with TRBD1. J lost 2 bases, V lost 3 bases, and 7 bases had no gene match. This CDR3 has 16 amino acids. Germline loops: CDR1 SGHAT, CDR2 FQNNGV. The CDR3 DNA sequence: TGTGCCAGCAGCTTCCCCCGGACAGGCCCCAAAAACATTCAGTACTTC. It translates to CASSFPRTGPKNIQYF.

The CDR3 reads CASSSAGQRTDTQYF. Written as DNA, the CDR3 is TGCGCCAGCAGCTCCGCCGGACAGCGCACAGATACGCAGTATTTT. The chain is built from TRBV5-1 and TRBJ2-3; perhaps TRBD1 as D (6 bases). Trimming pared 3 bases from V and 1 base from J, leaving 12 bases between. The CDR3 length is 15 residues. CDR1 and CDR2 from the germline V gene are SGHRS and YFSETQ.

This sequence joins TRBV4-1 and TRBJ1-4; D unclear. V lost 0 bases, J lost 5 bases, and 10 bases lay in between. Germline V gene sequence: CDR1 MGHRA, CDR2 YSYEKL. The CDR3 is 15 amino acids. This chain's CDR3 is CASSQDAGTNEKLFF. The DNA for the CDR3 is TGCGCCAGCAGCCAAGACGCAGGAACGAATGAAAAACTGTTTTTT.

This chain links TRBV30 with TRBJ2-7, with TRBD2 identical over 15 bases. Germline CDR1 GTSNPN, CDR2 SVGIG (reference sequence). This CDR3 comprises 15 residues. Losses at the gene ends were 3 bases for V and 4 bases for J; bases not matched to a gene: 4. As DNA, the CDR3 is TGTGCCTGGAGGGGGACTAGCGGGGGGAAATACGAGCAGTACTTC. It codes for CAWRGTSGGKYEQYF.

J is TRBJ2-2 and V is TRBV4-1, with TRBD2 matching over 7 bases. This CDR3 has 13 residues. The V segment lost 7 bases and the J segment 5 bases; nucleotides outside the gene matches: 4. CDR1 and CDR2 from the germline V gene are MGHRA and YSYEKL. CDR3 nucleotide sequence: TGCGCCAGCAAGCGGGGACTTACCGGGGAGCTGTTTTTT. As protein: CASKRGLTGELFF.

This rearrangement joins TRBV15 to TRBJ2-5; D unresolved. V was clipped by 2 bases and J by 5 bases, with 15 bases between them. This CDR3 is 15 amino acids long. CDR1 and CDR2 from the germline V gene are LNHNV and YYDKDF (reference sequence). Here the CDR3 reads CATSRQTVRSETQYF. The CDR3 DNA reads as TGTGCCACCAGCAGACAGACTGTGAGGTCCGAGACCCAGTACTTC.

This chain links TRBV5-1 with TRBJ1-2; no reliable D call. The CDR3 has 15 residues. CDR1 is SGHRS and CDR2 is YFSETQ in the germline V gene. The V end lost 4 bases, the J end lost 8 bases, and 21 bases lay between the germline ends. The CDR3 sequence is CASSQIRGNPWGYTF. CDR3 coding DNA: TGCGCCAGCAGCCAGATCCGGGGTAACCCTTGGGGCTACACCTTC.

This clone qualifies as medium-sized (0.01 to 0.1%). The V and J genes are TRBV7-9 and TRBJ1-5, with D tentatively TRBD1 (5 bases). From germline, CDR1 is SEHNR and CDR2 FQNEAQ (reference sequence). CDR3 size: 15 residues. V was pared by 5 bases and J by 7 bases, with 18 bases between. CDR3 loop: CASSPGTLSGQPQHF. CDR3 DNA sequence: TGTGCCAGCAGCCCCGGGACCCTTAGCGGACAGCCCCAGCATTTT. The whole variable domain, filled in from reference TRBV7-9 and TRBJ1-5, reads DTGVSQNPRHKITKRGQNVTFRCDPISEHNRLYWYRQTLGQGPEFLTYFQNEAQLEKSRLLSDRFSAERPKGSFSTLEIQRTEQGDSAMYLCASSPGTLSGQPQHFGDGTRLSIL.

The chain carries TRBV27 and TRBJ1-5, with D possibly TRBD1 on 6 matching bases. The CDR3 runs 15 residues. Germline V gives CDR1 MNHEY, CDR2 SMNVEV (reference sequence). Trimming took 6 bases from V and 0 from J, leaving 12 bases between them. The chain's CDR3 is CASRTQGYSNQPQHF. CDR3 bases: TGTGCCAGCAGAACACAGGGATATAGCAATCAGCCCCAGCATTTT.

V and J are TRBV2 and TRBJ1-1; D call uncertain. Germline lookup yields CDR1 SNHLY and CDR2 FYNNEI. This CDR3 has 14 amino acids. With 1 base removed from V and 7 bases from J, the gap between germline ends came to 13 bases. CDR3 DNA: TGTGCCAGCAGTGAAGGTGGGCGGGTAGGTGAAGCTTTCTTT. This sequence encodes CASSEGGRVGEAFF.

The table lists this clone with a few counts. CDR3 protein: CASSFSGVNSPLHF. The CDR3, as DNA: TGTGCCAGCAGCTTCTCAGGGGTCAATTCACCCCTCCACTTT. The genes are TRBV7-9 and TRBJ1-6; a possible D gene is TRBD1 (6 bases). V was clipped by 3 bases and J by 7 bases, with 10 bases between them. Germline assignment: CDR1 SEHNR and CDR2 FQNEAQ (reference sequence). The CDR3 loop spans 14 amino acids.

This clone has a single count. The chain links TRBV6-5 to TRBJ1-1; 8 nucleotides line up with TRBD1. Germline V CDR1 and CDR2: MNHEY, SVGAGI. After removal of 7 bases from V and 7 bases from J, the junction contained 8 bases not matched to a gene. This CDR3 is built from 13 residues. CDR3 sequence (DNA): TGTGCCAGCAACCCGACAGGGGTGGGTGAAGCTTTCTTT. Amino acids: CASNPTGVGEAFF.